This is a list of T cell receptor beta chains from one sample in a study of beta chain features in type 1 diabetes. Sequenced by immunoSEQ multiplex PCR; TCRdb stores in-frame clones only, minus some. The sample contains about 250,000 clones, 11% of which appear only once. Material: naive CD4+ T cells from blood. Receptors were obtained from a man aged 30 to 45 with type 1 diabetes. Each CDR3 is given with its conserved first and last residue. A D gene is named only where the DNA matches it firmly. Clone size appears in some rows only: once, few, many, or a class for an expanded clone.

length	D	V	size	J	DNA	CDR3
14	TRBD1	TRBV7-3	few	TRBJ2-5	TGTGCCAGCAGCTCAAAGACAGGGAGCGAGACCCAGTACTTC	CASSSKTGSETQYF
14	NA	TRBV4-1	NA	TRBJ1-6	TGCGCCAGCAGCCAAGAACCCCGGAATTCACCCCTCCACTTT	CASSQEPRNSPLHF
15	NA	TRBV7-8	NA	TRBJ2-6	TGTGCCAGCAGCTTAGCGAGCTCTGGGGCCAACGTCCTGACTTTC	CASSLASSGANVLTF
16	TRBD2	TRBV6-5	NA	TRBJ2-3	TGTGCCAGCAGTTACATCGGGGCGGGGGGGCAAGATACGCAGTATTTT	CASSYIGAGGQDTQYF
13	NA	TRBV10-3	few	TRBJ2-3	TGTGCCATCAGTGATCGGGGTTTAGATACGCAGTATTTT	CAISDRGLDTQYF
16	NA	TRBV30	few	TRBJ2-1	TGTGCCTGGAGTGTTGGATTGAGGCAGGGGAATAATGAGCAGTTCTTC	CAWSVGLRQGNNEQFF
15	TRBD1	TRBV27	NA	TRBJ1-3	TGTGCCAGCAGCTCCCAGGGGGTTAGCGGAAACACCATATATTTT	CASSSQGVSGNTIYF
14	TRBD1	TRBV9	few	TRBJ2-3	TGTGCCAGCAGCGTAGAACAGGGGCGGAATACGCAGTATTTT	CASSVEQGRNTQYF
13	NA	TRBV19	few	TRBJ1-4	TGTGCCAGTAGTCGCAGGGGAGGGGAAAAACTGTTTTTT	CASSRRGGEKLFF
14	TRBD2	TRBV30	NA	TRBJ2-1	TGTGCCTGGAGTGAAGGTAGCGGGGTGGAGAAGCAGTTCTTC	CAWSEGSGVEKQFF
14	NA	TRBV4-2	NA	TRBJ2-7	TGTGCCAGCAGCCTGGGGGGAGGAGCCTACGAGCAGTACTTC	CASSLGGGAYEQYF
16	NA	TRBV7-9	few	TRBJ2-2	TGTGCCAGCAGCAAATCTCCGGGACAAAACACCGGGGAGCTGTTTTTT	CASSKSPGQNTGELFF
14	NA	TRBV2	few	TRBJ2-7	TGTGCCAGCAGGAGGGGGGGTAACACCTACGAGCAGTACTTC	CASRRGGNTYEQYF
13	NA	TRBV7-9	few	TRBJ2-1	TGTGCCAGCAGCCCCCACGGGGACAATGAGCAGTTCTTC	CASSPHGDNEQFF
13	TRBD1	TRBV2	few	TRBJ2-7	TGTGCCAGCACCTGGACAGGGGCCAACGAGCAGTACTTC	CASTWTGANEQYF
13	NA	TRBV10-3	NA	TRBJ2-7	TGTGCCATCAGTCCGACAGCTTCCTACGAGCAGTACTTC	CAISPTASYEQYF